These 32 T cell receptor beta chains originate from one sample sequenced in a study of blood T cell repertoires in COVID-19. Data came from immunoSEQ multiplex PCR; TCRdb stores just in-frame clones and leaves some out. The top ten hold around 2.1% of the sample, which has some 300,000 clones, around 90% seen once. The material sequenced was peripheral blood. These receptors were obtained from a man younger than 35 with active or convalescent COVID-19.

The V and J genes are TRBV19 and TRBJ1-3; no reliable D call. The CDR3 is 15 residues long. Germline V gene sequence: CDR1 LNHDA, CDR2 SQIVND (reference sequence). The V gene lost 7 bases and the J gene lost 2 bases, with 15 bases spanning the gap. CDR3 loop: CASTPFSVPGNTIYF. Written as DNA, the CDR3 is TGTGCCAGTACCCCGTTTAGTGTACCTGGAAACACCATATATTTT.

This chain connects TRBV11-2 to TRBJ1-2, with no clear D. CDR1 is SGHAT, CDR2 FQNNGV, per germline. The CDR3 consists of 15 residues. Deletions cut 5 bases from V and 13 bases from J, with 26 bases between. Here the CDR3 reads CASSKDAGVRSEVTF. The CDR3 DNA reads TGTGCCAGCAGCAAAGATGCCGGGGTTCGCTCTGAGGTCACCTTC.

In its sample, this clone was seen once. The gene calls are TRBV3-1 (or the pseudogene TRBV3-2) and TRBJ2-5, with a possible D match to TRBD1 (6 bases). Germline CDR1 and CDR2: LGHDT and YNNKEL (reference sequence). There are 13 residues in the CDR3. Trimming shortened V by 2 bases and J by 3 bases, and 7 bases separated the two germline ends. The CDR3 loop reads CASSQRGKETQYF. CDR3 in DNA: TGTGCCAGCAGCCAAAGGGGGAAAGAGACCCAGTACTTC.

The CDR3: CASSTAHRGDTEAFF. In nucleotides, the CDR3 is TGTGCCAGTAGTACGGCCCACAGGGGTGACACTGAAGCTTTCTTT. V gene TRBV19 combines with J gene TRBJ1-1; TRBD1 aligns across 7 bases. The V and J ends lost 4 bases and 3 bases, in that order; junction bases with no gene match: 8. CDR3 length: 15 amino acids. The germline CDR1 and CDR2 sequences are LNHDA and SQIVND (reference sequence).

This chain connects TRBV28 to TRBJ1-5, with D possibly being TRBD1 (5 bases). The CDR3 has 16 amino acids. Germline V gene lookup returns CDR1 MDHEN and CDR2 SYDVKM. The germline V and J ends were trimmed by 1 base and 1 base, with 11 bases remaining between them. The CDR3 sequence is CASSLLTEESNQPQHF. As DNA, the CDR3 is TGTGCCAGCAGTTTATTGACAGAGGAGAGCAATCAGCCCCAGCATTTT.

This clone was observed a single time. The rearrangement joins TRBV7-2 to TRBJ1-5; 7 bases are a match to TRBD1. The CDR3 length is 13 residues. From germline, CDR1 is SGHTA and CDR2 FQGNSA. Trimming at V came to 4 bases and at J to 4 bases, leaving 1 base not matched to a gene. The CDR3 here is CASSSTGNQPQHF. CDR3 DNA sequence: TGTGCCAGCAGCTCGACAGGGAATCAGCCCCAGCATTTT.

The V gene is TRBV7-2, the J gene TRBJ1-5; 8 bases match TRBD1. V shed 5 bases and J 0 bases; nucleotides not matched to a gene: 9. This CDR3 has 17 amino acids. The germline gives CDR1 SGHTA, CDR2 FQGNSA. Written as DNA, the CDR3 is TGTGCCAGCAGCGCCCGACAGGGGTTGGATAGCAATCAGCCCCAGCATTTT. Amino acid sequence: CASSARQGLDSNQPQHF.

The chain has TRBV7-8 and TRBJ1-4; D remains ambiguous. The germline V gene has CDR1 SGHVS and CDR2 FQNEAQ. This CDR3 spans 15 amino acids. V lost 1 base, J lost 2 bases, and 8 bases lay in between. The DNA for the CDR3 is TGTGCCAGCAGCTTAGAGCGGAGGACTAATGAAAAACTGTTTTTT. Translated, it gives CASSLERRTNEKLFF.

V usage is TRBV12-3 or TRBV12-4 and J usage is TRBJ2-1; 9 positions agree with TRBD1. This CDR3 is built from 13 residues. With 5 bases clipped from V and 7 bases from J, the junction kept 3 bases outside the gene matches. The CDR3 bases are TGTGCCAGCAGTCCTGACAGGGGGAATGAGCAGTTCTTC. Encoded protein: CASSPDRGNEQFF.

The chain carries TRBV12-3 or TRBV12-4 and TRBJ1-1; D ambiguous. This CDR3 has 13 amino acids. Trimming pared 7 bases from V and 1 base from J, leaving 10 bases between. The CDR3 is CASTLAGNTEAFF. For the CDR3, the DNA is TGTGCCAGCACCCTAGCGGGGAACACTGAAGCTTTCTTT.

The rearrangement links TRBV25-1 to TRBJ1-2; 9 positions match TRBD1. Germline V gene lookup returns CDR1 MGHDK and CDR2 SYGVNS. The CDR3 runs to 15 residues. After removal of 6 bases from V and 8 bases from J, the junction contained 13 bases not matched to a gene. CDR3 residues: CASSVNGDRAGGYTF. CDR3 bases: TGTGCCAGCAGCGTAAATGGGGACAGGGCAGGCGGCTACACCTTC.

J is TRBJ2-7 and V is TRBV11-3, with D maybe TRBD1 (5 bases). Germline values: CDR1 SGHNT, CDR2 YENEEA. The V gene lost 2 bases and the J gene lost 2 bases, with 13 bases spanning the gap. CDR3 length equals 15 residues. The CDR3 coding sequence is TGTGCCAGCAGCTTAAGTTGGGGCCAAGCCTACGAGCAGTACTTC. Translated: CASSLSWGQAYEQYF.

CDR3 bases: TGTGCCAGCAGCCAGGTGGGTTCTGAGCAGTTCTTC. Translated: CASSQVGSEQFF. This chain joins TRBV7-6 and TRBJ2-1, with unresolved D. In germline, CDR1 is SGHVS, CDR2 FNYEAQ. CDR3 size: 12 residues. The germline V and J ends were trimmed by 5 bases and 9 bases, with 11 bases remaining between them.

V usage is TRBV4-3 and J usage is TRBJ2-3, with 12 bases matching TRBD1. J lost 6 bases, V lost 4 bases, and 5 bases had no gene match. This CDR3 is built from 15 residues. CDR1 and CDR2 from the germline V gene are LGHNA and YSLEER. CDR3 loop: CASSPGTGGADTQYF. The CDR3, as DNA: TGCGCCAGCAGCCCCGGGACAGGGGGCGCCGATACGCAGTATTTT.

This clone was picked up a small number of times. This chain connects TRBV19 to TRBJ2-7; the D gene is possibly TRBD2 (5 bases). The CDR3 sequence is 14 residues long. Trimming removed 3 bases at V and 2 bases at J, with 11 bases between. Germline CDR1 LNHDA, CDR2 SQIVND (reference sequence). The DNA of the CDR3 is TGTGCCAGTAGTATCCCGGGATTCCCCTACGAGCAGTACTTC. It codes for CASSIPGFPYEQYF.

V and J are TRBV2 and TRBJ1-2; D not resolved. V shed 5 bases and J shed 4 bases, with 11 bases lying between them. The germline CDR1 and CDR2 sequences are SNHLY and FYNNEI. There are 13 residues in the CDR3. In DNA, the CDR3 is TGTGCCAGCAGTTTCCATGGGAGCTATGGCTACACCTTC. Translated, it gives CASSFHGSYGYTF.

The chain employs TRBV10-3 and TRBJ2-3; 10 bases line up with TRBD2. CDR1 and CDR2 from the germline V gene are ENHRY and SYGVKD. Germline trimming cut 0 bases from V and 3 bases from J; bases unmatched to any gene: 3. This CDR3 has 16 amino acids. The CDR3 loop is CAISESPSGSTDTQYF. The CDR3 bases are TGTGCCATCAGTGAGTCTCCTAGCGGGAGTACAGATACGCAGTATTTT.

This sequence joins TRBV19 and TRBJ1-2, with 7 bases matching TRBD1. The junction had 17 bases not matched to a gene; V was cut back by 7 bases and J by 6 bases. This CDR3 is 16 amino acids long. CDR1 and CDR2 (germline): LNHDA, SQIVND (reference sequence). CDR3 DNA sequence: TGTGCCAGTACCCCTCCGGGACAGAGCCTTTTCCATGGCTACACCTTC. Its translation: CASTPPGQSLFHGYTF.

The chain is built from TRBV4-1 and TRBJ2-5; a possible D gene is TRBD1 (6 bases). Germline V gives CDR1 MGHRA, CDR2 YSYEKL. The CDR3 has 15 residues. The germline V and J ends were trimmed by 4 bases and 4 bases, with 16 bases remaining between them. The DNA for the CDR3 is TGCGCCAGCAGCCCCCGTAGGGGGAGTGGAGAGACCCAGTACTTC. It translates to CASSPRRGSGETQYF.

J is TRBJ2-1 and V is TRBV6-5; 7 bases are a match to TRBD2. The CDR3 runs 15 residues. CDR1 MNHEY and CDR2 SVGAGI come from the germline V gene. Unmatched junction bases numbered 8, after V lost 5 bases and J lost 4 bases. Written as DNA, the CDR3 is TGTGCCAGCAGTCCAGCGGGGCGGATGTACAATGAGCAGTTCTTC. Translated: CASSPAGRMYNEQFF.

This chain joins TRBV6-5 and TRBJ1-2; 7 bases line up with TRBD1. V lost 2 bases to trimming and J lost 5 bases; unmatched junction nucleotides: 5. Per the germline V gene, CDR1 is MNHEY and CDR2 is SVGAGI. This CDR3 spans 14 amino acids. In nucleotides, the CDR3 is TGTGCCAGCAGTTACGACAGGGCCTTGTATGGCTACACCTTC. It specifies CASSYDRALYGYTF.

The table lists this clone with a count of one. The chain couples TRBV19 to TRBJ1-4, with 7 positions matching TRBD1. Germline CDR1 is LNHDA and CDR2 is SQIVND (reference sequence). After removal of 5 bases from V and 4 bases from J, the junction contained 4 bases not matched to a gene. The CDR3 sequence is 14 residues long. CDR3 DNA sequence: TGTGCCAGTAGTCGCCGGGACAGTAATGAAAAACTGTTTTTT. Its protein product is CASSRRDSNEKLFF.

This sequence joins TRBV4-3 and TRBJ2-3; 11 nucleotides line up with TRBD2. CDR1 and CDR2 from the germline V gene are LGHNA and YSLEER. The CDR3 runs 16 residues. The V segment lost 1 base and the J segment 6 bases; nucleotides outside the gene matches: 6. This CDR3 is CASSQGSGGEVDTQYF. CDR3 DNA: TGCGCCAGCAGCCAAGGTAGCGGGGGGGAGGTGGATACGCAGTATTTT.

The V call is TRBV20-1, the J call TRBJ2-7; the D is unclear. There are 10 residues in the CDR3. V lost 4 bases and J 7 bases, leaving 8 bases between the germline ends. Germline V gene data show CDR1 as DFQATT and CDR2 as SNEGSKA (reference sequence). CDR3 in DNA: TGCAGTGCTATAACAGCAGAGCAGTACTTC. This translates into CSAITAEQYF.

This sequence joins TRBV7-9 and TRBJ2-3, with a weak D call TRBD2 (7 bases). V lost 1 base and J 5 bases, leaving 13 bases between the germline ends. The CDR3 runs to 15 residues. Germline V gene sequence: CDR1 SEHNR, CDR2 FQNEAQ (reference sequence). Here the CDR3 DNA reads TGTGCCAGCAGCTTAGTAGGGGGGGCACTAGATACGCAGTATTTT. Protein: CASSLVGGALDTQYF.

This clone showed up just a few times. The chain is built from TRBV12-3 or TRBV12-4 and TRBJ2-1, with TRBD2 matching 11 bases. This CDR3 region has 13 residues. Trimming removed 8 bases from V and 13 bases from J; junction bases left unmatched: 10. In DNA, the CDR3 is TGTGCCAGCGGGACTAGCGGAGGACCCCGTCAGTTCTTC. Its translation is CASGTSGGPRQFF.

The genes are TRBV27 and TRBJ2-7; TRBD2 agrees at 14 bases. Trimming removed 6 bases from V and 9 bases from J; junction bases left unmatched: 10. Germline V CDR1 and CDR2: MNHEY, SMNVEV (reference sequence). There are 15 residues in the CDR3. DNA for the CDR3: TGTGCCAGCAGAGTTGCCGGGACTAGCGGGAGTATGCAGTACTTC. Amino acids: CASRVAGTSGSMQYF.

The chain couples TRBV5-1 to TRBJ2-1; no clear D gene. The CDR3 consists of 16 residues. Trimming left V 0 bases short and J 0 bases short, with 10 bases between. Germline values: CDR1 SGHRS, CDR2 YFSETQ. The CDR3 sequence: CASSLVAESSYNEQFF. For the CDR3, the DNA is TGCGCCAGCAGCTTGGTCGCAGAAAGCTCCTACAATGAGCAGTTCTTC.

The chain is built from TRBV5-1 and TRBJ1-6; 8 nucleotides align to TRBD1. Germline assignment: CDR1 SGHRS and CDR2 YFSETQ. CDR3 length equals 15 residues. V shed 4 bases, J shed 10 bases, and the junction held 10 bases outside the gene matches. CDR3 region: CASSPRTGSESPLHF. CDR3 nucleotides: TGCGCCAGCAGCCCCCGGACAGGGTCGGAATCACCCCTCCACTTT.

V usage is TRBV18 and J usage is TRBJ1-5; 11 bases are a match to TRBD1. The germline gives CDR1 KGHSH, CDR2 LQKENI. Losses at the gene ends were 4 bases for V and 4 bases for J; bases not matched to a gene: 15. The CDR3 is 19 residues long. The CDR3 DNA sequence: TGTGCCAGCTCACTACTCCCCCAGGCTGGACAGGGGGCAAATCAGCCCCAGCATTTT. Its translation is CASSLLPQAGQGANQPQHF.

A few counts support this clone. The chain links TRBV11-2 to TRBJ1-1; TRBD1 matches at 8 bases. Germline V gene data show CDR1 as SGHAT and CDR2 as FQNNGV. Germline trimming cut 5 bases from V and 0 bases from J; bases unmatched to any gene: 8. CDR3 length: 16 amino acids. The CDR3 here is CASSDRGIGVNTEAFF. The CDR3 DNA reads as TGTGCCAGCAGCGACAGGGGCATTGGCGTGAACACTGAAGCTTTCTTT.

The gene calls are TRBV5-1 and TRBJ2-5, with TRBD2 as a possible D gene (6 bases). The V end was cut by 6 bases, the J end by 2 bases, with 17 bases between. The CDR3 contains 15 residues. Looked up from germline, CDR1 is SGHRS and CDR2 is YFSETQ. The CDR3 nucleotides are TGCGCCAGCAACGATGGGGGGAATTCACAAGAGACCCAGTACTTC. The encoded protein is CASNDGGNSQETQYF.